This T cell receptor beta chain was sequenced for a study of blood T cell repertoires in COVID-19. The data were produced by immunoSEQ multiplex PCR, yet TCRdb's version contains in-frame clones alone and is incomplete. In the table there are around 250,000 clones, about 89% of which are singletons. From germline, CDR1 is MNHEY and CDR2 SVGAGI. The CDR3 length is 14 residues. The J segment lost 10 bases and the V segment lost 6 bases, leaving 9 bases of the junction unmatched. The sequence derives from a man aged 35 to 55 with active or convalescent COVID-19. The sample was peripheral blood. J is TRBJ1-6 and V is TRBV6-5; 7 nucleotides agree with TRBD1. In nucleotides, the CDR3 is TGTGCCAGCAGCCTTAGACAGGGACAGTCACCCCTCCACTTT. Translation gives CASSLRQGQSPLHF.